The present T cell receptor beta chain was sequenced within a study of cytomegalovirus exposure and HLA in healthy donors. Use of 60 Vbeta and 13 Jbeta primers characterized the PCR. TCRdb's table, derived via immunoSEQ multiplex PCR, lists solely in-frame clones and lacks some. Counted here are about 160,000 clones, 75% to 85% occurring once; the ten biggest clones make up roughly a tenth. This CDR3 has 19 residues. Germline V gene sequence: CDR1 ENHRY, CDR2 SYGVKD. Trimming at V came to 6 bases and at J to 3 bases, leaving 13 bases not matched to a gene. The sequence derives from a man aged 50-59 years in good health and CMV-seropositive. Sequencing used PBMCs. The chain couples TRBV10-3 to TRBJ2-6; 11 bases map to TRBD1. The CDR3 reads CAIRGFSGQGDGGANVLTF. DNA for the CDR3: TGTGCCATCAGGGGCTTCTCGGGACAGGGGGATGGTGGGGCCAACGTCCTGACTTTC.